This TCR beta chain was captured in a study of cytomegalovirus exposure and HLA in healthy donors. Points from the study as a whole: Later analysis identified a missense DCLRE1C variant that was linked to TCR beta V- and J-gene trimming. An observed cluster of highly shared sequence variants was recorded as a likely sequencing artifact. Roughly uniform sequencing depth across donors was assumed, possibly incorrectly.

The V gene's germline CDR1 is SGHTS and CDR2 YDEGEE. The CDR3 is 12 residues long. V gave up 4 bases and J gave up 8 bases, with 9 bases separating them. As for this clone: Its antigen is unidentified.

The PCR made use of 60 Vbeta and 13 Jbeta primers. Per the study methods: It was a later analysis that counted 75 million to 90 million unique TCR beta chains, of which approximately 9.9 million were shared. The repertoire was sequenced with immunoSEQ multiplex PCR; TCRdb's copy has only in-frame clones and lacks some. That table furnishes V, J and clone size, whereas the DNA furnished D and trimming. In the table there are around 140,000 clones, more than 60% of which are singletons. Sequenced sample: PBMCs. The V gene is TRBV5-8, the J gene TRBJ1-4; D is ambiguous. The TCR originated in a woman aged 18 to 35 in good health and CMV-seronegative. The CDR3 loop is CASSPPGEKLFF. The CDR3 nucleotides read TGTGCCAGCAGCCCCCCGGGGGAAAAACTGTTTTTT.